Below, 16 T cell receptor beta chains from the same sample are listed, as sequenced in a study of cytotoxic CD8 clonotypes in ibrutinib-treated CLL. Clones were sequenced by immunoSEQ multiplex PCR, and TCRdb holds only the in-frame ones, with some missing. The sample lists 150,000 or so clones, 80% occurring once. The sample here was PBMCs, taken after 36 months of ibrutinib treatment. The receptors here all came from a human donor with chronic lymphocytic leukemia.

As for this clone: The identical CDR3 is also encoded by other nucleotide sequences in the sample. The chain links TRBV5-1 to TRBJ2-1; D is unclear. This CDR3 is 15 amino acids long. Germline values: CDR1 SGHRS, CDR2 YFSETQ. The V gene lost 0 bases and the J gene lost 1 base, with 8 bases spanning the gap. Here the CDR3 DNA reads TGCGCCAGCAGCTTGGGGGGTCTTTCCTACAATGAGCAGTTCTTC. This translates into CASSLGGLSYNEQFF.

The chain links TRBV7-9 to TRBJ1-2; D might be TRBD1 (5 bases). V dropped 0 bases and J dropped 5 bases, with 13 bases sitting between them. The V gene's germline CDR1 is SEHNR and CDR2 FQNEAQ (reference sequence). This CDR3 is built from 15 residues. The CDR3 nucleotides are TGTGCCAGCAGCTTAGCACAGGACACGATTTATGGCTACACCTTC. It encodes CASSLAQDTIYGYTF.

The chain has TRBV18 and TRBJ1-2; 9 bases align to TRBD1. The CDR3 covers 13 residues. Germline loops: CDR1 KGHSH, CDR2 LQKENI. With V trimmed by 3 bases and J by 10 bases, 6 bases remained unmatched. The chain's CDR3 is CASSPRDREPYTF. The CDR3 nucleotides read TGTGCCAGCTCACCCCGGGACAGGGAACCCTACACCTTC.

V gene TRBV5-1 combines with J gene TRBJ1-6, with unresolved D. Per germline, CDR1 SGHRS and CDR2 YFSETQ. With 1 base removed from V and 3 bases from J, the gap between germline ends came to 5 bases. This CDR3 contains 14 residues. CDR3 DNA: TGCGCCAGCAGCTTGCTGGACTATAATTCACCCCTCCACTTT. Its translation is CASSLLDYNSPLHF.

This clone was seen just once. The chain employs TRBV7-7 and TRBJ2-5, with TRBD2 identical over 11 bases. The V segment lost 4 bases and the J segment 4 bases; nucleotides outside the gene matches: 2. The germline V gene has CDR1 SSHAT and CDR2 FNYEAQ (reference sequence). CDR3 length equals 14 residues. The CDR3 bases are TGTGCCAGCAGCTCTGGACTAGCGGGAGAGACCCAGTACTTC. Translating it yields CASSSGLAGETQYF.

This chain uses TRBV11-2 with TRBJ2-5, with 8 bases lining up with TRBD2. The junction had 5 bases not matched to a gene; V was cut back by 1 base and J by 4 bases. CDR1 and CDR2 from the germline V gene are SGHAT and FQNNGV. This CDR3 is 15 amino acids long. The chain's CDR3 is CASSLGGGPGETQYF. In DNA, the CDR3 is TGTGCCAGCAGCTTAGGCGGGGGGCCCGGAGAGACCCAGTACTTC.

The V gene is TRBV5-1, the J gene TRBJ2-3; tentatively, D is TRBD1 or TRBD2 (5 bases each). Germline CDR1 is SGHRS and CDR2 is YFSETQ. The CDR3 is 13 residues long. Trimming left V 3 bases short and J 3 bases short, with 8 bases between. The CDR3 DNA is TGCGCCAGCAGCTGGGGGAAAACAGATACGCAGTATTTT. It translates to CASSWGKTDTQYF.

The rearrangement uses TRBV18 and TRBJ1-2, with TRBD1 identical over 7 bases. CDR3 length: 13 amino acids. Looked up from germline, CDR1 is KGHSH and CDR2 is LQKENI. V was pared by 7 bases and J by 2 bases, with 4 bases of the junction left unmatched. The CDR3 region has the DNA TGTGCCAGCTTACCGGGACAGAACTATGGCTACACCTTC. This gives the protein CASLPGQNYGYTF.

This chain joins TRBV19 and TRBJ1-4; no clear D. The CDR3 has 14 residues. Germline V gene sequence: CDR1 LNHDA, CDR2 SQIVND (reference sequence). Trimming shortened V by 4 bases and J by 5 bases, and 11 bases separated the two germline ends. CDR3 residues: CASSRTETNEKLFF. For the CDR3, the DNA is TGTGCCAGTAGTAGGACTGAGACGAATGAAAAACTGTTTTTT. The whole variable domain, remainder taken from reference TRBV19 and TRBJ1-4, is DGGITQSPKYLFRKEGQNVTLSCEQNLNHDAMYWYRQDPGQGLRLIYYSQIVNDFQKGDIAEGYSVSREKKESFPLTVTSAQKNPTAFYLCASSRTETNEKLFFGSGTQLSVL.

The chain employs TRBV5-8 and TRBJ1-3; D may be TRBD1 (5 bases). CDR1 is SGHTS, CDR2 YDEGEE, per germline. The CDR3 has 14 residues. Trimming took off 1 base at V and 3 bases at J, with 8 bases between the two ends. The CDR3 nucleotides are TGTGCCAGCAGCTTGCTGGGGGTTGGAAACACCATATATTTT. Translation: CASSLLGVGNTIYF. The full variable domain, completed using reference TRBV5-8 and TRBJ1-3, is EAGVTQSPTHLIKTRGQQATLRCSPISGHTSVYWYQQALGLGLQFLLWYDEGEERNRGNFPPRFSGRQFPNYSSELNVNALELEDSALYLCASSLLGVGNTIYFGEGSWLTVV.

The chain has TRBV13 and TRBJ2-7, with D tentatively TRBD2 (6 bases). The germline V gene encodes CDR1 PRHDT and CDR2 FYEKMQ (reference sequence). V was cut by 5 bases and J by 0 bases, with 14 bases left in between. The CDR3 is 15 amino acids. The CDR3 sequence: CASSQNLAISYEQYF. For the CDR3, the DNA is TGTGCCAGCAGCCAAAACCTAGCGATCTCCTACGAGCAGTACTTC. The full variable domain, its missing parts supplied by reference TRBV13 and TRBJ2-7, is AAGVIQSPRHLIKEKRETATLKCYPIPRHDTVYWYQQGPGQDPQFLISFYEKMQSDKGSIPDRFSAQQFSDYHSELNMSSLELGDSALYFCASSQNLAISYEQYFGPGTRLTVT.

The genes are TRBV18 and TRBJ2-1; D is unresolved. The germline V and J ends were trimmed by 3 bases and 4 bases, with 10 bases remaining between them. CDR1 KGHSH and CDR2 LQKENI come from the germline V gene. There are 14 residues in the CDR3. CDR3 bases: TGTGCCAGCTCACCCGTGGGGATTTACAATGAGCAGTTCTTC. Protein product: CASSPVGIYNEQFF. Full variable domain (remainder filled in from reference TRBV18 and TRBJ2-1): NAGVMQNPRHLVRRRGQEARLRCSPMKGHSHVYWYRQLPEEGLKFMVYLQKENIIDESGMPKERFSAEFPKEGPSILRIQQVVRGDSAAYFCASSPVGIYNEQFFGPGTRLTVL.

This clone appeared a single time. The CDR3 region is CASRATGGYNSPLHF. In nucleotides, the CDR3 is TGTGCCAGCAGGGCGACAGGGGGCTATAATTCACCCCTCCACTTT. The rearrangement uses TRBV6-5 and TRBJ1-6; TRBD1 matches at 9 bases. The V gene's germline CDR1 is MNHEY and CDR2 SVGAGI. V lost 6 bases, J lost 3 bases, and 3 bases stayed unmatched. The CDR3 length is 15 residues.

V is TRBV18 and J is TRBJ2-5; the match to TRBD1 covers 7 bases. Trimming cost V 5 bases and J 2 bases; bases outside gene matches: 8. The CDR3 is 15 amino acids. The V gene's germline CDR1 is KGHSH and CDR2 LQKENI. For the CDR3, the DNA is TGTGCCAGCTCATTCGACAAGGGGGCTCAAGAGACCCAGTACTTC. This translates into CASSFDKGAQETQYF.

The chain joins TRBV6-5 to TRBJ1-2, with a tentative D call TRBD1 (6 bases). This CDR3 region has 13 residues. CDR1 is MNHEY and CDR2 is SVGAGI in the germline V gene. V lost 2 bases and J lost 4, with 8 bases in between. DNA for the CDR3: TGTGCCAGCAGTTACGCGGACAGCTATGGCTACACCTTC. Amino acid sequence: CASSYADSYGYTF.

V is TRBV28 and J is TRBJ1-5; no reliable D call. The CDR3 sequence is 15 residues long. V lost 8 bases and J 2 bases, leaving 16 bases between the germline ends. Germline loops: CDR1 MDHEN, CDR2 SYDVKM. The CDR3 region is CASLWTPGGNQPQHF. The DNA for the CDR3 is TGTGCCAGCTTGTGGACTCCGGGCGGCAATCAGCCCCAGCATTTT. Complete variable domain (other parts from reference TRBV28 and TRBJ1-5): DVKVTQSSRYLVKRTGEKVFLECVQDMDHENMFWYRQDPGLGLRLIYFSYDVKMKEKGDIPEGYSVSREKKERFSLILESASTNQTSMYLCASLWTPGGNQPQHFGDGTRLSIL.